This record concerns one T cell receptor beta chain sequence. Its antigen remains unknown. This sample was taken from a study of T-cell memory formation after mild COVID-19. Overall study findings and caveats: Detection of some responders pre-infection suggested pre-existing cross-reactive memory T cells participated.

TCRdb re-analysed the 5' RACE reads in MiXCR, keeping a single row per CDR3 protein. The repertoire holds 430,000 or so distinct CDR3 sequences, with 25% as singletons. V lost 0 bases, J lost 8 bases, and 18 bases lay in between. The CDR3 contains 17 residues. Germline-derived CDR1 and CDR2 are SGHRS and YFSETQ. The sample comprised PBMCs or a T cell subset sorted from them (not recorded which). This chain connects TRBV5-1 to TRBJ1-6; D gene unclear. This clonotype was sampled from an adult woman who had mild COVID-19 (a few samples of this study predate the infection). Cell type and time point are not known. The CDR3 DNA follows: TGCGCCAGCAGCTTGGTTTCTGGGATGGTAGGCGATTCACCCCTCCACTTT. Its translation: CASSLVSGMVGDSPLHF.